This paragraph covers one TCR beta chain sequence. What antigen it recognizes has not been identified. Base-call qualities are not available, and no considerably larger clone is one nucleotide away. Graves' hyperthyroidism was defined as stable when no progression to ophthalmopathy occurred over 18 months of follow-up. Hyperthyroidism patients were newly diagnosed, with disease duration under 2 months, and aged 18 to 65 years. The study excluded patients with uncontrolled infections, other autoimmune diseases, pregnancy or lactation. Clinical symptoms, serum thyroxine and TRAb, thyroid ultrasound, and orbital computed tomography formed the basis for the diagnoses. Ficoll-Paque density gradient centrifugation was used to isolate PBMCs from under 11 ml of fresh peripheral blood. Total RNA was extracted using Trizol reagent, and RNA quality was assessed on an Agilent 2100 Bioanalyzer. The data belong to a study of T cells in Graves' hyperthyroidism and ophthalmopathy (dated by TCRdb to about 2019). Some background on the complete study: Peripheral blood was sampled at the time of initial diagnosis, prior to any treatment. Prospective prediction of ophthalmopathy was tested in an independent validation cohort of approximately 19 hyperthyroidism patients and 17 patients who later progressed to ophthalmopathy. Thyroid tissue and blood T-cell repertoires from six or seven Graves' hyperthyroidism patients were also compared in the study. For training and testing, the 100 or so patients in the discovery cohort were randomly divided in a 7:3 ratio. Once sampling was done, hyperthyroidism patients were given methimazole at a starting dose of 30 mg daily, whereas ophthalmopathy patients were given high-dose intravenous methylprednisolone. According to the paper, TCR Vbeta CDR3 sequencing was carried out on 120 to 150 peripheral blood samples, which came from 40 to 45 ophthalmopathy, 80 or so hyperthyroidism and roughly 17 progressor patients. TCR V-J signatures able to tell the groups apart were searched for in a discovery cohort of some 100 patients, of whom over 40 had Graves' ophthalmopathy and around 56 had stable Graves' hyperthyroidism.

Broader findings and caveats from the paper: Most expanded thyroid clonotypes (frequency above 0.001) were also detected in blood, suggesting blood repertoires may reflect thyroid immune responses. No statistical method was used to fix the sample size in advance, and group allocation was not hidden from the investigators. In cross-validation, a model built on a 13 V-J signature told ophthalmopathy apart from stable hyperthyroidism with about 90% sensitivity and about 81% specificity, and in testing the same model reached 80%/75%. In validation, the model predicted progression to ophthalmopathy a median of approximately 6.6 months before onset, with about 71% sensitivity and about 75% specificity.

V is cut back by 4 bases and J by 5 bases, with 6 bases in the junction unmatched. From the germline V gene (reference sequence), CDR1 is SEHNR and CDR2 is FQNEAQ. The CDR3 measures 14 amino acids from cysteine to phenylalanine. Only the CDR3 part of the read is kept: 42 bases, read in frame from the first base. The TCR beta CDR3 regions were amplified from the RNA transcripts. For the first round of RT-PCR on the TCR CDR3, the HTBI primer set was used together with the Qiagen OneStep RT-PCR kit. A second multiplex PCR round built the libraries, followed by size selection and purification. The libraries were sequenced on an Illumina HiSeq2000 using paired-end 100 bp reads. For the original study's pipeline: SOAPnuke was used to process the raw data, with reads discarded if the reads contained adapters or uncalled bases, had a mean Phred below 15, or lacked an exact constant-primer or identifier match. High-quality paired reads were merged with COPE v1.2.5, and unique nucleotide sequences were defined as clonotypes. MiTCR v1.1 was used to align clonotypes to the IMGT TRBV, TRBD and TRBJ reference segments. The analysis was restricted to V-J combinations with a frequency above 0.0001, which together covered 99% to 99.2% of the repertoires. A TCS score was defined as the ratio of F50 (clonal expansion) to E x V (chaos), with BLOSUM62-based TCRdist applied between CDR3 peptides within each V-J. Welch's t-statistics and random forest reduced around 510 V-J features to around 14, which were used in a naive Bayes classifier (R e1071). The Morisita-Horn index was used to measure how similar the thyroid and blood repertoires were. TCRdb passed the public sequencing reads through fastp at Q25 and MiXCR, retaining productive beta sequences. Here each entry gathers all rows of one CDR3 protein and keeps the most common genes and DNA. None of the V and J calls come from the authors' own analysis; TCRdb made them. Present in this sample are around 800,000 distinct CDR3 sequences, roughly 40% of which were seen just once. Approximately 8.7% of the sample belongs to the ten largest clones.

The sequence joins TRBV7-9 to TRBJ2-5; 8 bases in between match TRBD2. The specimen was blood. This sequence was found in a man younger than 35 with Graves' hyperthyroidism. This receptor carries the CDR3 CASSSERERETQYF. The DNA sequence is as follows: TGTGCCAGCAGCTCAGAGCGGGAGCGGGAGACCCAGTACTTC.